This T cell receptor beta chain appears in the sequencing data of a study of T cell repertoires and HLA-DP antigens. Only in-frame clones appear in the TCRdb table, and some are missing; sequencing was by immunoSEQ multiplex PCR. The sample lists over 100,000 clones, over 90% seen once, with less than 0.35% in the top ten. CD4+ T cells, purified by negative selection, averaged 97.7% purity. Comment on this clone: Its target is not known.

This CDR3 region has 14 residues. The trim removed 2 bases at V and 5 bases at J, leaving 4 bases unmatched. CDR1 and CDR2 from the germline V gene are GTSNPN and SVGIG (reference sequence). The chain combines TRBV30 with TRBJ1-4; 8 bases line up with TRBD1. The receptor was derived from a woman younger than 35 in good health and CMV-seronegative. Source material: CD4+ T cells from PBMCs. The CDR3 coding sequence is TGTGCCTGGAGTCTGACAGGGGTGAATGAAAAACTGTTTTTT. Translated: CAWSLTGVNEKLFF.